The rows below give T cell receptor beta chains drawn from one sample of a study of T cell responses to AZD1222 COVID-19 vaccine. Generated by immunoSEQ multiplex PCR, the TCRdb table keeps only in-frame clones and is missing some. Found here are 180,000 or so clones, less than 95% of them singletons; the top ten hold approximately 0.6%. Sequences were derived from peripheral blood, sampled on day 0 of AZD1222 vaccination. These receptors were obtained from an adult in good health. CDR3s include the opening cysteine and the closing phenylalanine or tryptophan. A D gene is named only where the DNA matches it firmly. Clone size is given for some rows only: seen once, a few or many times, or a class if the clone is expanded.

clone_size	d_call	v_call	j_call	cdr3_aa	cdr3_nt
.	.	TRBV5-5	TRBJ1-2	CASSLGAATRPYGYTF	TGTGCCAGCAGCTTGGGGGCTGCGACACGTCCCTATGGCTACACCTTC
.	.	TRBV7-2	TRBJ1-4	CASSSPRGSRVPNEKLFF	TGTGCCAGCAGCTCCCCGCGGGGGAGCCGGGTGCCTAATGAAAAACTGTTTTTT
once	.	TRBV5-5	TRBJ1-3	CASSFGGGGNTIYF	TGTGCCAGCAGCTTCGGAGGAGGAGGAAACACCATATATTTT
.	.	TRBV6-1	TRBJ1-5	CASSEGGGGLGQPQHF	TGTGCCAGCAGTGAAGGGGGCGGGGGATTAGGACAGCCCCAGCATTTT
.	TRBD2	TRBV5-5	TRBJ2-5	CASLAGNQETQYF	TGTGCCAGCCTAGCGGGGAACCAAGAGACCCAGTACTTC
.	.	TRBV11-2	TRBJ2-6	CASSTLRPSSGANVLTF	TGTGCCAGCAGCACCCTTAGACCGAGCTCTGGGGCCAACGTCCTGACTTTC
.	TRBD1	TRBV7-9	TRBJ1-2	CASSRDRDTGYTF	TGTGCCAGCAGCCGGGACAGGGATACTGGCTACACCTTC
.	.	TRBV30	TRBJ1-2	CAWESTQSIHYGYTF	TGTGCCTGGGAATCTACCCAGAGTATTCACTATGGCTACACCTTC
few	.	TRBV30	TRBJ1-6	CAWSDTANSPLHF	TGTGCCTGGAGTGACACTGCCAATTCACCCCTCCACTTT
.	.	TRBV9	TRBJ1-1	CASSVGDNTEAFF	TGTGCCAGCAGCGTAGGGGATAACACTGAAGCTTTCTTT
.	.	TRBV2	TRBJ1-2	CASRLSRDPNYGYTF	TGTGCCAGCCGTCTTTCCAGGGACCCTAACTATGGCTACACCTTC
.	.	TRBV4-1	TRBJ1-6	CASSQHQGDNSPLHF	TGCGCCAGCAGCCAACACCAGGGTGATAATTCACCCCTCCACTTT
.	.	TRBV18	TRBJ1-4	CASSPVPLEKLFF	TGTGCCAGCTCACCAGTGCCCCTTGAAAAACTGTTTTTT
.	.	TRBV5-5	TRBJ2-1	CASSWRVDEQFF	TGTGCCAGCAGCTGGAGGGTGGATGAGCAGTTCTTC
.	TRBD2	TRBV19	TRBJ2-7	CASSLGERAGGHEQYF	TGTGCCAGTTCACTTGGGGAACGGGCGGGAGGCCACGAGCAGTACTTC
.	TRBD1	TRBV18	TRBJ1-1	CASSAVQGALPEAFF	TGTGCCAGCTCAGCGGTACAGGGGGCGCTTCCTGAAGCTTTCTTT
.	TRBD1	TRBV7-8	TRBJ1-2	CASSLRGLYGYTF	TGTGCCAGCAGCTTAAGGGGGCTCTATGGCTACACCTTC
.	.	TRBV19	TRBJ1-4	CASRPQGLREKLFF	TGTGCCAGTAGGCCACAGGGCCTCAGGGAAAAACTGTTTTTT
.	.	TRBV28	TRBJ1-3	CASRILGNTIYF	TGTGCCAGCAGAATTCTTGGAAACACCATATATTTT
.	.	TRBV7-9	TRBJ2-3	CASSFGGTGSQDTQYF	TGTGCCAGCAGCTTTGGGGGAACCGGGAGCCAAGATACGCAGTATTTT
.	TRBD2	TRBV5-1	TRBJ2-7	CASSPLLGSGESYEQYF	TGCGCCAGCAGCCCCTTACTTGGGAGCGGGGAATCATACGAGCAGTACTTC
.	.	TRBV6-1	TRBJ1-2	CASSEARGGYTF	TGTGCCAGCAGTGAAGCTCGGGGTGGCTACACCTTC
.	.	TRBV29-1	TRBJ2-3	CSVEWPGPQQVLLGGRAPDTQYF	TGCAGCGTTGAATGGCCGGGGCCCCAACAGGTTCTTCTCGGGGGACGAGCTCCTGATACGCAGTATTTT
.	.	TRBV12-5	TRBJ1-2	CASGPSGAGYTF	TGTGCTAGTGGCCCGTCCGGGGCCGGCTACACCTTC
.	TRBD2	TRBV18	TRBJ2-3	CASSPRPRLAGDMDTQYF	TGTGCCAGCTCACCACGCCCTCGACTAGCGGGAGATATGGATACGCAGTATTTT
once	.	TRBV29-1	TRBJ1-4	CSVASASGRAEKLFF	TGCAGCGTCGCGTCGGCCTCGGGGAGGGCTGAAAAACTGTTTTTT
.	.	TRBV6-1	TRBJ1-1	CASSERADSNTEAFF	TGTGCCAGCAGTGAAAGGGCCGACTCGAACACTGAAGCTTTCTTT
.	TRBD1	TRBV28	TRBJ1-4	CASSQRQGASEKLFF	TGTGCCAGCAGTCAGAGACAGGGGGCGAGTGAAAAACTGTTTTTT
.	TRBD2	TRBV3-1/TRBV3-2	TRBJ2-2	CASSPLLADGELFF	TGTGCCAGCAGCCCCCTCCTAGCGGACGGGGAGCTGTTTTTT
.	.	TRBV29-1	TRBJ1-2	CSVKPGSGNYGYTF	TGCAGTGTAAAACCAGGGTCTGGTAACTATGGCTACACCTTC
.	TRBD1	TRBV29-1	TRBJ1-4	CSVTGTGLATNEKLFF	TGCAGCGTTACCGGGACAGGGCTTGCAACTAATGAAAAACTGTTTTTT
.	.	TRBV5-1	TRBJ2-1	CASSPARGSYNEQFF	TGCGCCAGCAGCCCCGCGAGGGGCTCCTACAATGAGCAGTTCTTC
.	.	TRBV12-3/TRBV12-4	TRBJ1-6	CASSLMGQSPLHF	TGTGCCAGCAGTTTAATGGGGCAATCACCCCTCCACTTT
.	TRBD1	TRBV7-9	TRBJ1-6	CASSPSGGGSPLHF	TGTGCCAGCAGTCCATCAGGGGGCGGTTCACCCCTCCACTTT
.	TRBD1	TRBV28	TRBJ1-1	CASSLFLGQGARAFF	TGTGCCAGCAGTTTATTTTTGGGACAGGGGGCCCGGGCTTTCTTT
.	.	TRBV4-2	TRBJ1-2	CASSPDGTTDDSYGYTF	TGTGCCAGCAGCCCAGACGGGACAACGGATGACTCCTATGGCTACACCTTC
.	.	TRBV6-5	TRBJ2-2	CATAIGELFF	TGTGCCACCGCTATCGGGGAGCTGTTTTTT
.	.	TRBV27	TRBJ1-5	CASSFGGAYQPQHF	TGTGCCAGCAGTTTCGGGGGCGCATATCAGCCCCAGCATTTT
.	.	TRBV12-5	TRBJ2-6	CASGLVRGYLSGANVLTF	TGTGCTAGTGGTTTGGTACGGGGGTATCTCTCTGGGGCCAACGTCCTGACTTTC
.	.	TRBV13	TRBJ2-7	CASSLFVDGMTGEQYF	TGTGCCAGCAGCTTATTTGTTGACGGGATGACGGGGGAGCAGTACTTC
.	TRBD1	TRBV4-1	TRBJ2-7	CASSPEDRDSYEQYF	TGCGCCAGCAGCCCCGAGGACAGGGACTCCTACGAGCAGTACTTC
.	.	TRBV10-2	TRBJ2-1	CASSNRVPLNNEQFF	TGCGCCAGCAGTAATAGGGTCCCCCTGAACAATGAGCAGTTCTTC
.	TRBD2	TRBV10-2	TRBJ2-1	CASSEFRGRASNEQFF	TGCGCCAGCAGTGAGTTCCGGGGGAGGGCAAGCAATGAGCAGTTCTTC
.	.	TRBV11-2	TRBJ2-5	CASSPWDRQETQYF	TGTGCCAGCAGCCCCTGGGACCGGCAAGAGACCCAGTACTTC
.	.	TRBV27	TRBJ2-6	CASSPPFLNVLTF	TGTGCCAGCAGCCCCCCTTTCCTCAACGTCCTGACTTTC
once	.	TRBV5-1	TRBJ2-7	CASSLARVEDEQYF	TGCGCCAGCAGCTTGGCGCGGGTGGAGGACGAGCAGTACTTC
.	.	TRBV4-1	TRBJ1-1	CASSQDGGAAEAFF	TGCGCCAGCAGCCAAGACGGAGGGGCTGCTGAAGCTTTCTTT
.	.	TRBV5-4	TRBJ2-3	CASSSRDRGTQYF	TGTGCCAGCAGCTCCCGGGACCGAGGCACGCAGTATTTT
.	TRBD1	TRBV3-1/TRBV3-2	TRBJ1-1	CASSRRDRVTEAFF	TGTGCCAGCAGCCGCCGGGACAGGGTAACTGAAGCTTTCTTT
.	.	TRBV21-1	TRBJ2-2	CASSKSRGRRTGELFF	TGTGCCAGCAGCAAATCTCGCGGGAGGAGAACCGGGGAGCTGTTTTTT
.	.	TRBV12-5	TRBJ2-3	CASGRGGSTDTQYF	TGTGCTAGTGGCAGAGGGGGAAGCACAGATACGCAGTATTTT